These 19 T cell receptor beta chains came from one sample sequenced in a study of regulatory T cells in long-lasting Graves disease. Libraries of TCR beta came from iRepertoire HTBI primers plus Arm-PCR of CDR3 regions. MiXCR was run by TCRdb on the multiplex PCR reads, yielding one entry per CDR3 protein. The data show approximately 490,000 distinct CDR3 sequences, around 15% seen once. The time point was: newly diagnosed GD, antithyroid drugs for less than 3 months. Isolated PBMC RNA provided the starting material for the TCR library. This sample was shared with a second study, whose subject was T cells in Graves' hyperthyroidism and ophthalmopathy.

This material consisted of peripheral blood mononuclear cells (PBMCs), taken at new diagnosis, from a patient treated with antithyroid drugs. Receptor source: a man in his forties with Graves disease.

This clonotype was seen ten or more times. The rearrangement joins TRBV11-2 to TRBJ2-7; TRBD1 agrees at 8 bases. The CDR3 consists of 16 residues. J gave up 4 bases and V 5 bases, and 13 bases lay outside the gene matches. From germline, CDR1 is SGHAT and CDR2 FQNNGV. The CDR3 sequence: CASSAEGSGQAYEQYF. DNA for the CDR3: TGTGCCAGCAGCGCTGAGGGTTCGGGACAGGCTTACGAGCAGTACTTC. Looking up the rest from reference TRBV11-2 and TRBJ2-7 gives the full variable domain: EAGVAQSPRYKIIEKRQSVAFWCNPISGHATLYWYQQILGQGPKLLIQFQNNGVVDDSQLPKDRFSAERLKGVDSTLKIQPAKLEDSAVYLCASSAEGSGQAYEQYFGPGTRLTVT.

This clonotype was seen many times. The chain links TRBV7-2 to TRBJ1-2; TRBD1 is a possible D gene (5 bases). CDR1 and CDR2 from the germline V gene are SGHTA and FQGNSA. Trimming stripped 3 bases from V and 5 bases from J, with 10 bases between. CDR3 length: 13 amino acids. The CDR3 spells CASSFWGGYGYTF. For the CDR3, the DNA is TGTGCCAGCAGCTTCTGGGGGGGGTATGGCTACACCTTC.

In this sample, this clonotype turned up a few times. The chain carries TRBV11-3 and TRBJ2-1; TRBD2 matches 9 bases. CDR1 is SGHNT, CDR2 YENEEA, per germline. The trim removed 5 bases at V and 4 bases at J, leaving 12 bases unmatched. The CDR3 has 17 residues. The CDR3 nucleotides are TGTGCCAGCAGCCGTCCCGACCGAGCGGGGGGATACAATGAGCAGTTCTTC. Protein sequence: CASSRPDRAGGYNEQFF.

This clonotype was detected many times. The chain links TRBV3-1 to TRBJ2-2, with D uncertain. The CDR3 runs 12 residues. The germline CDR1 and CDR2 sequences are LGHDT and YNNKEL (reference sequence). V lost 4 bases to trimming and J lost 4 bases, with 4 bases between them. This CDR3 is CASSLLTGELFF. CDR3 sequence (DNA): TGTGCCAGCAGCCTCCTCACCGGGGAGCTGTTTTTT.

This rearrangement joins TRBV6-1 to TRBJ1-1; D remains unclear. The CDR3 contains 14 residues. Trimming took 0 bases from V and 4 from J, leaving 9 bases between them. Germline V gene sequence: CDR1 MNHNS, CDR2 SASEGT. The CDR3 DNA follows: TGTGCCAGCAGTGAAGCACGGGAGATCACTGAAGCTTTCTTT. It codes for CASSEAREITEAFF.

Concerning this clonotype: This sequence may be a read error, since a much larger clone differs from it by one base. The gene calls are TRBV10-2 and TRBJ2-7, with D perhaps matching TRBD2 (6 bases). Germline V gene sequence: CDR1 WSHSY, CDR2 SAAADI. CDR3 size: 13 residues. CDR3 coding DNA: TGCGCCAGCAGGAGGACTACCGTCTACGGGCAGTACTTC. Translating gives CASRRTTVYGQYF.

The chain combines TRBV29-1 with TRBJ2-1; possibly TRBD1 or TRBD2 for D (5 bases each). V was trimmed by 6 bases and J by 0 bases, leaving 15 bases between them. Germline V lookup: CDR1 SQVTM, CDR2 ANQGSEA. The CDR3 extends over 15 amino acids. In nucleotides, the CDR3 is TGCAGCGTCTACGGGACCGAAAGCTCCTACAATGAGCAGTTCTTC. Its protein is CSVYGTESSYNEQFF.

V usage is TRBV7-9 and J usage is TRBJ2-1; 10 bases are a match to TRBD2. The junction had 12 bases not matched to a gene; V was cut back by 4 bases and J by 9 bases. The CDR3 has 16 amino acids. Germline V gives CDR1 SEHNR, CDR2 FQNEAQ (reference sequence). The CDR3 DNA reads TGTGCCAGCAGCTACCAAGAACTAGCGGGAAAAAGTGAGCAGTTCTTC. This codes for CASSYQELAGKSEQFF.

This clonotype was seen only a few times. This chain connects TRBV28 to TRBJ1-2; tentative D call: TRBD1 (5 bases). V was shortened by 5 bases and J by 4 bases, with 17 bases between the two germline ends. This CDR3 has 15 amino acids. CDR1 is MDHEN and CDR2 is SYDVKM in the germline V gene. In DNA form, the CDR3 reads TGTGCCAGCAGTCCCCCCATCGACAGAATCTATGGCTACACCTTC. This gives the protein CASSPPIDRIYGYTF.

This clonotype was seen more than once but under ten times. Given a much more abundant clone one base away, this may be a read error. This sequence joins TRBV20-1 and TRBJ2-7; the match to TRBD1 covers 9 bases. The CDR3 contains 15 residues. V shed 6 bases and J 6 bases; nucleotides not matched to a gene: 15. Germline V gene data show CDR1 as DFQATT and CDR2 as SNEGSKA (reference sequence). CDR3 residues: CSAETDRGSTCEQYF. The DNA for the CDR3 is TGCAGTGCGGAAACGGACAGGGGCTCAACCTGCGAGCAGTACTTC.

There are a few counts of this clonotype. J is TRBJ2-5 and V is TRBV19; 8 bases line up with TRBD1. J gave up 4 bases and V 5 bases, and 12 bases lay outside the gene matches. Germline CDR1 is LNHDA and CDR2 is SQIVND (reference sequence). There are 16 residues in the CDR3. DNA of the CDR3: TGTGCCAGTAGTCCGCAAACCGGGACAGGTGGAGAGACCCAGTACTTC. Translated: CASSPQTGTGGETQYF.

This chain uses TRBV3-1 with TRBJ2-5; the D call may be TRBD1 or TRBD2 (6 bases each). The germline CDR1 and CDR2 sequences are LGHDT and YNNKEL (reference sequence). V was trimmed by 4 bases and J by 5 bases, leaving 23 bases between them. CDR3 length equals 17 residues. CDR3 sequence: CASSRYRGQTRGETQYF. CDR3 DNA: TGTGCCAGCAGCCGATACCGGGGACAAACTCGGGGGGAGACCCAGTACTTC.

The gene calls are TRBV6-5 and TRBJ1-5; D might be TRBD1 (5 bases). Germline CDR1 is MNHEY and CDR2 is SVGAGI. The CDR3 totals 15 residues. Trimming pared 0 bases from V and 5 bases from J, leaving 11 bases between. CDR3 coding DNA: TGTGCCAGCAGTTACTCGACGCAGGGCGATCAGCCCCAGCATTTT. Residues: CASSYSTQGDQPQHF.

This clonotype was detected a few times. This chain links TRBV6-1 with TRBJ1-2; 12 bases fit TRBD1. CDR1 MNHNS and CDR2 SASEGT come from the germline V gene. Losses at the gene ends were 5 bases for V and 7 bases for J; bases not matched to a gene: 8. The CDR3 length is 15 residues. For the CDR3, the DNA is TGTGCCAGCAGTCGGGGGACAGGGGGCGCGAGTGGCTACACCTTC. Translation gives CASSRGTGGASGYTF.

This clonotype has at least ten counts. Here the CDR3 reads CASRREGSTYEQYF. The CDR3 DNA sequence: TGTGCCAGTCGGCGGGAGGGCAGTACCTACGAGCAGTACTTC. V is TRBV2 and J is TRBJ2-7; TRBD2 agrees at 9 bases. Germline trimming cut 9 bases from V and 2 bases from J; bases unmatched to any gene: 8. This CDR3 comprises 14 residues. Germline V gene lookup returns CDR1 SNHLY and CDR2 FYNNEI.

This clonotype was detected many times. The CDR3 nucleotides read TGTGCCAGCAGCCCTCTAGGCACGGTGGAGGGCTACACCTTC. It yields the protein CASSPLGTVEGYTF. The rearrangement uses TRBV3-1 and TRBJ1-2; D is uncertain. The CDR3 spans 14 residues. Germline V CDR1 and CDR2: LGHDT, YNNKEL (reference sequence). V lost 4 bases, J lost 8 bases, and 17 bases lay in between.

This clonotype was recorded many times. J is TRBJ2-3 and V is TRBV18; D not certain. The germline V and J ends were trimmed by 0 bases and 4 bases, with 11 bases remaining between them. The CDR3 totals 15 residues. Per germline, CDR1 KGHSH and CDR2 LQKENI. This chain's CDR3 is CASSPPNRLPDTQYF. CDR3 DNA: TGTGCCAGCTCACCACCCAACCGTCTCCCAGATACGCAGTATTTT.

The chain links TRBV19 to TRBJ2-3; 11 bases are a match to TRBD2. V lost 5 bases and J lost 6; bases outside the gene matches: 7. The CDR3 is 15 residues long. Germline assignment: CDR1 LNHDA and CDR2 SQIVND (reference sequence). The CDR3 protein is CASSAWTSGPDTQYF. The CDR3 region has the DNA TGTGCCAGTAGTGCATGGACTAGCGGGCCGGATACGCAGTATTTT. Drawing the rest from reference TRBV19 and TRBJ2-3, the complete variable domain is DGGITQSPKYLFRKEGQNVTLSCEQNLNHDAMYWYRQDPGQGLRLIYYSQIVNDFQKGDIAEGYSVSREKKESFPLTVTSAQKNPTAFYLCASSAWTSGPDTQYFGPGTRLTVL.

In this sample, this clonotype turned up a few times. This may stem from a read error, because a much larger clone lies one nucleotide away. The rearrangement links TRBV28 to TRBJ1-1, with 8 bases fitting TRBD1. The ends lost 11 bases at V and 4 bases at J; junction bases unmatched: 6. CDR1 MDHEN and CDR2 SYDVKM come from the germline V gene. This CDR3 contains 12 residues. The CDR3 DNA sequence: TGTGCCGGTTCTACAGGGGGCACTGAAGCTTTCTTT. Its translation is CAGSTGGTEAFF. The variable domain in full, completed from reference TRBV28 and TRBJ1-1, reads DVKVTQSSRYLVKRTGEKVFLECVQDMDHENMFWYRQDPGLGLRLIYFSYDVKMKEKGDIPEGYSVSREKKERFSLILESASTNQTSMYLCAGSTGGTEAFFGQGTRLTVV.